This T cell receptor (beta chain) was found in a study of identical twins. Findings and caveats of the study: The study based its conclusions on cross-sectional statistical analysis and did not follow the same donors. Where beta out-of-frame sequences were concerned, excess twin sharing was weaker. There were fewer insertions in abundant cord blood beta clonotypes, but memory repertoires showed no such pattern.

The CDR3 has 14 residues. Germline assignment: CDR1 MDHEN and CDR2 SYDVKM. Trimming cost V 7 bases and J 0 bases; bases outside gene matches: 5. TCRdb used MiXCR to reprocess the 5' RACE reads, holding one entry per CDR3 protein. The table has hundreds of thousands of distinct CDR3 sequences, around 24% seen once; the top ten hold 0.4% to 0.6%. Worth noting for this clonotype: As yet, its antigen is unknown.

These data were also filed under a second study, of yellow fever vaccine responses in identical twins. As that report states: Among the twins, the vaccine T cell response reportedly seemed partly convergent and partly personalized.

The receptor was derived from a woman aged 18 to 35 in good health. The sequencing sample was made of CD4+ T cells sorted from blood. This sequence joins TRBV28 and TRBJ2-7; 8 bases are shared with TRBD1. The chain's CDR3 is CASIEGQASYEQYF. The CDR3 DNA reads TGTGCCAGCATCGAGGGACAGGCCTCCTACGAGCAGTACTTC. Using reference TRBV28 and TRBJ2-7 for the parts outside the CDR3, the full variable domain is DVKVTQSSRYLVKRTGEKVFLECVQDMDHENMFWYRQDPGLGLRLIYFSYDVKMKEKGDIPEGYSVSREKKERFSLILESASTNQTSMYLCASIEGQASYEQYFGPGTRLTVT.